This T cell receptor (beta chain) originates from a study of T cells after yellow fever vaccination. V shed 4 bases and J shed 1 base, with 12 bases lying between them. CDR3 length equals 15 residues. Germline lookup yields CDR1 SGHRS and CDR2 YFSETQ. TCRdb re-called the 5' RACE reads with MiXCR, one entry per CDR3 protein. The data hold some 350,000 distinct CDR3 sequences, with 11% observed a single time. The genes are TRBV5-1 and TRBJ1-5; perhaps TRBD1 as D (5 bases). The source of this sequence is a man aged 18 to 29 who received the YFV17D yellow fever vaccine. The input for sequencing was PBMCs, taken on the day of the first yellow fever vaccination. This CDR3 reads CASSPDGGSNQPQHF. The CDR3 nucleotides read TGCGCCAGCAGCCCCGACGGGGGGAGCAATCAGCCCCAGCATTTT. The full variable domain, with the rest looked up from reference TRBV5-1 and TRBJ1-5, is KAGVTQTPRYLIKTRGQQVTLSCSPISGHRSVSWYQQTPGQGLQFLFEYFSETQRNKGNFPGRFSGRQFSNSRSEMNVSTLELGDSALYLCASSPDGGSNQPQHFGDGTRLSIL.